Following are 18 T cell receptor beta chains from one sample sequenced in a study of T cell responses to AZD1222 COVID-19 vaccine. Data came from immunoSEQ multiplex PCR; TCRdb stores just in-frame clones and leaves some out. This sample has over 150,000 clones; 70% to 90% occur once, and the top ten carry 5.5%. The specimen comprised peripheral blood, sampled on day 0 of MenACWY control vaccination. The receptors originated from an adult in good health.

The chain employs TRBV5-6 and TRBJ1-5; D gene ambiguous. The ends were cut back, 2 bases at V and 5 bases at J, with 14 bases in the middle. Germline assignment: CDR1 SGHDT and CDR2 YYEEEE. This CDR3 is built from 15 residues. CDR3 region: CASSFNNERYQPQHF. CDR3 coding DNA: TGTGCCAGCAGCTTCAACAACGAAAGATATCAGCCCCAGCATTTT.

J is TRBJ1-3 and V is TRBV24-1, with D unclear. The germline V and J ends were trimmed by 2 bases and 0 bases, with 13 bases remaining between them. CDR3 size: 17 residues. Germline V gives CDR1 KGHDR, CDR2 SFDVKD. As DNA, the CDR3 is TGTGCCACCAGTGATTCGAGACTGCCAATCTCTGGAAACACCATATATTTT. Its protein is CATSDSRLPISGNTIYF.

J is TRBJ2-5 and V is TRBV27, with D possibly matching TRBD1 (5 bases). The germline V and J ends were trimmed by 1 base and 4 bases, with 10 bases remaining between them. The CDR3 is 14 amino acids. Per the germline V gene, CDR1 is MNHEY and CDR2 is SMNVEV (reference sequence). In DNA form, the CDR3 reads TGTGCCAGCAGTTTATGGGGCAGATCAGAGACCCAGTACTTC. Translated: CASSLWGRSETQYF.

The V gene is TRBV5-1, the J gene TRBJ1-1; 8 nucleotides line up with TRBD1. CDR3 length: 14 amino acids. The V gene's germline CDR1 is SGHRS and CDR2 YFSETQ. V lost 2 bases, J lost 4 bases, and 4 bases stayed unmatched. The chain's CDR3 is CASSFQGAGTEAFF. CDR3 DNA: TGCGCCAGCAGCTTTCAGGGGGCGGGCACTGAAGCTTTCTTT.

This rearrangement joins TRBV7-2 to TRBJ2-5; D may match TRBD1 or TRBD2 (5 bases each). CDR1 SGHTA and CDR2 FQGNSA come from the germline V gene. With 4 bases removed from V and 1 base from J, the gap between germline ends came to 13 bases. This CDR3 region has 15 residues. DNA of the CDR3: TGTGCCAGCAGCTCTCGGACGGGACGCCAAGAGACCCAGTACTTC. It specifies CASSSRTGRQETQYF.

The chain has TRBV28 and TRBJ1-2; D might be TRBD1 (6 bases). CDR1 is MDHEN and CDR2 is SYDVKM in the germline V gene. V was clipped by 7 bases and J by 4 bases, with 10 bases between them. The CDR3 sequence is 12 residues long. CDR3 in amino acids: CASITRGYGYTF. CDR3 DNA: TGTGCCAGCATTACCAGGGGCTATGGCTACACCTTC.

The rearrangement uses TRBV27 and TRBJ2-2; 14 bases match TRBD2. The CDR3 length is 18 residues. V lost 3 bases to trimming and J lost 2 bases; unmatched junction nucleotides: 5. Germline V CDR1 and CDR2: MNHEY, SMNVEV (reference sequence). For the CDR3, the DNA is TGTGCCAGCAGTTTCTCGGGACTAGCGGGGGCCAACACCGGGGAGCTGTTTTTT. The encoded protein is CASSFSGLAGANTGELFF.

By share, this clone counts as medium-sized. The CDR3 region is CASSIGWDSNQPQHF. CDR3 bases: TGTGCCAGTAGTATAGGCTGGGATAGCAATCAGCCCCAGCATTTT. This chain connects TRBV19 to TRBJ1-5; D is unclear. Germline loops: CDR1 LNHDA, CDR2 SQIVND (reference sequence). The ends were cut back, 1 base at V and 0 bases at J, with 7 bases in the middle. The CDR3 is 15 amino acids.

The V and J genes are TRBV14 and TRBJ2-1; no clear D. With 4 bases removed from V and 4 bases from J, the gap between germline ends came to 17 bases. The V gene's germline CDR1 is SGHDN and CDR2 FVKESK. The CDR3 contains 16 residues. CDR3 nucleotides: TGTGCCAGCAGCCCGAACCCGTCGAGCCTTTACAATGAGCAGTTCTTC. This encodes CASSPNPSSLYNEQFF. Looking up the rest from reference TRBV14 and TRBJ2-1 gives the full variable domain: EAGVTQFPSHSVIEKGQTVTLRCDPISGHDNLYWYRRVMGKEIKFLLHFVKESKQDESGMPNNRFLAERTGGTYSTLKVQPAELEDSGVYFCASSPNPSSLYNEQFFGPGTRLTVL.

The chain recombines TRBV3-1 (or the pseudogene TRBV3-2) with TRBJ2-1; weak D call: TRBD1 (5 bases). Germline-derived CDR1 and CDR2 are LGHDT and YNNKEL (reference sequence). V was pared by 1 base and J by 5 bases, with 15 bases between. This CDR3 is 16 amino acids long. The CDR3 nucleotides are TGTGCCAGCAGCCAAGGGCCAGGGATTATGGACAATGAGCAGTTCTTC. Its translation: CASSQGPGIMDNEQFF.

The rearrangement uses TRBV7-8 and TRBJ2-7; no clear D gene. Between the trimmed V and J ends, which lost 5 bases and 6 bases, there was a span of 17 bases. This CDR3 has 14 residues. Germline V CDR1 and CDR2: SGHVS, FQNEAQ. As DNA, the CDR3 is TGTGCCAGCAGCCTTCAAAGGGCTTCCGGCGAGCAGTACTTC. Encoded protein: CASSLQRASGEQYF. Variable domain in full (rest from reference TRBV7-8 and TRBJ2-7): GAGVSQSPRYKVAKRGQDVALRCDPISGHVSLFWYQQALGQGPEFLTYFQNEAQLDKSGLPSDRFFAERPEGSVSTLKIQRTQQEDSAVYLCASSLQRASGEQYFGPGTRLTVT.

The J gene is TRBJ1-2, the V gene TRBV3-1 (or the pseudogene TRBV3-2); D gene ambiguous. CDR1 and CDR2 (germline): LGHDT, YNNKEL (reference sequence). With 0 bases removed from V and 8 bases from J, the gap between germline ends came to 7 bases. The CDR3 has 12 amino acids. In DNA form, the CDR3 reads TGTGCCAGCAGCCAAGAGGGGTGGGGCTACACCTTC. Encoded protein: CASSQEGWGYTF.

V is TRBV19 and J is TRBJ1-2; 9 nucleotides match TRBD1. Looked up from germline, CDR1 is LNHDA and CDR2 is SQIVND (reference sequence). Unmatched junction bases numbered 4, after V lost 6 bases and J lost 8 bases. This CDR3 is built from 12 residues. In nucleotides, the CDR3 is TGTGCCAGTAGACTAGGACAGGGGGGCTACACCTTC. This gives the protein CASRLGQGGYTF.

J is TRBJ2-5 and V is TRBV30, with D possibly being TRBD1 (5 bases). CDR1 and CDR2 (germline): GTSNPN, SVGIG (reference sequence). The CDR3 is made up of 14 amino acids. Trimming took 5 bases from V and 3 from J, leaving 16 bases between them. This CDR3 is CAWSDTRQKETQYF. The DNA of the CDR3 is TGTGCCTGGTCTGACACGCGACAGAAAGAGACCCAGTACTTC. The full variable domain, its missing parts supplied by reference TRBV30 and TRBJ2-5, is SQTIHQWPATLVQPVGSPLSLECTVEGTSNPNLYWYRQAAGRGLQLLFYSVGIGQISSEVPQNLSASRPQDRQFILSSKKLLLSDSGFYLCAWSDTRQKETQYFGPGTRLLVL.

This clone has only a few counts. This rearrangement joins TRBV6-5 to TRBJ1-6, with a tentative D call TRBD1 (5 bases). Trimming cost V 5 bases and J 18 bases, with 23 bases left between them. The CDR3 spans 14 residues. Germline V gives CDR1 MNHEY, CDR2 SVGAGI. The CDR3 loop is CASSRVMGPARTHF. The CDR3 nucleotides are TGTGCCAGCAGTCGTGTTATGGGACCCGCCCGGACCCACTTT.

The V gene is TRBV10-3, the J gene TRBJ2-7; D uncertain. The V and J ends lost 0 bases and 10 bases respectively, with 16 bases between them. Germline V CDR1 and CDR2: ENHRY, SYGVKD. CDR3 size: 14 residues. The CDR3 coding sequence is TGTGCCATCAGTGAGTCGCAACTACACTTAAGCCAGTACTTC. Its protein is CAISESQLHLSQYF.

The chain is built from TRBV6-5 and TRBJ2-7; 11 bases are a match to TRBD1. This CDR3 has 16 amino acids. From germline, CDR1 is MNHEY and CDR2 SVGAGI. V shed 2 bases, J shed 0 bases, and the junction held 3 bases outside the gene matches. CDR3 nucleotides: TGTGCCAGCAGTTACCGTGGGACAGGGGGCTCCTACGAGCAGTACTTC. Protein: CASSYRGTGGSYEQYF.

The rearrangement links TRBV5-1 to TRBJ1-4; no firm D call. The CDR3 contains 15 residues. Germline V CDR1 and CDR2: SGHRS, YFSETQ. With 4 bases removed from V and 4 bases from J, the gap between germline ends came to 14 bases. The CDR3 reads CASSRRTVVNEKLFF. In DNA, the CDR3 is TGCGCCAGCAGCCGCCGGACGGTAGTTAATGAAAAACTGTTTTTT.